These 2 T cell receptor beta chains came from one sample sequenced in a study of blood T cell repertoires in COVID-19. TCRdb's table, derived via immunoSEQ multiplex PCR, lists solely in-frame clones and lacks some. In the table there are over 80,000 clones, 60% to 80% of which are singletons. Sequenced input: peripheral blood. These TCRs come from a woman in her 50s with acute or convalescent COVID-19.

The rearrangement links TRBV6-6 to TRBJ2-2; D may be TRBD1 (5 bases). Trimming removed 2 bases at V and 6 bases at J, with 10 bases between. This CDR3 is built from 14 residues. CDR1 and CDR2 from the germline V gene are MNHNY and SVGAGI (reference sequence). The CDR3 DNA is TGTGCCAGCAGTTACGCAGGGCAGGCCGGGGAGCTGTTTTTT. Translation: CASSYAGQAGELFF.

This clone was observed a handful of times. The identical CDR3 is also encoded by other nucleotide sequences in the sample. The chain couples TRBV11-1 to TRBJ2-7; 8 bases fit TRBD1. With V trimmed by 5 bases and J by 3 bases, 6 bases remained unmatched. Germline V CDR1 and CDR2: SGHAT, FQDESV (reference sequence). This CDR3 is 14 amino acids long. The CDR3 bases are TGTGCCAGCAGCCCCCGGACAGGGAACTACGAGCAGTACTTC. Translating gives CASSPRTGNYEQYF.